This T cell receptor (beta chain) originates from a study of cytomegalovirus exposure and HLA in healthy donors. General study findings and limits: A later analysis reportedly found that, within productive TCRs, an Asian-associated ancestry cluster had fewer N-insertions than the mean observed across the roughly 730 donors. Cytomegalovirus association was assigned to approximately 160 TCR beta chains. The authors later linked a missense DCLRE1C variant to TCR beta V- and J-gene trimming. In an earlier analysis, most TCR beta V segments were productive about 87% or about 30% of the time.

Concerning this clone itself: What it recognizes is unknown.

PCR was performed using 60 Vbeta and 13 Jbeta primers. This table comes from immunoSEQ multiplex PCR, and its TCRdb copy is limited to in-frame clones, with some not included. This sample has over 150,000 clones; around 74% occur once, and the top ten carry approximately 1.3%. V shed 0 bases and J shed 4 bases, with 16 bases lying between them. Germline lookup yields CDR1 ENHRY and CDR2 SYGVKD. The CDR3 is 17 amino acids. The genes are TRBV10-3 and TRBJ2-1; unclear D gene. The sample taken for sequencing was PBMCs. This receptor was obtained from a man aged 18 to 35 in good health and CMV-seronegative. Here the CDR3 DNA reads TGTGCCATCAGTGAGTCGAAACAGAGTACCGTTTACAATGAGCAGTTCTTC. As protein: CAISESKQSTVYNEQFF.